The 25 T cell receptor beta chains reported below all come from one sample, sequenced in a study of shared clonotypes between healthy human individuals. CD45RO-negative, CCR7-positively selected cells formed the naive CD8 fraction, excluding terminally differentiated effector memory CD45RA+ cells. Profiling relied on immunoSEQ multiplex PCR, and the TCRdb table lists in-frame clones only, not all of them. The data show around 2.1 million clones, approximately 94% seen once. What was sequenced was naive CD8+ T cells from PBMCs. These receptors were obtained from a man aged 18 to 29 in good health. Some clones in this sample may be carry-over from other donors' samples.

The chain is built from TRBV4-3 and TRBJ2-1; TRBD2 is a possible D gene (6 bases). The CDR3 runs to 15 residues. Germline V CDR1 and CDR2: LGHNA, YSLEER. Between the trimmed V and J ends, which lost 6 bases and 2 bases, there was a span of 14 bases. The CDR3 protein is CASRRTGTPYNEQFF. CDR3 DNA: TGCGCCAGCAGAAGAACCGGGACTCCCTACAATGAGCAGTTCTTC.

This sequence joins TRBV2 and TRBJ2-7, with 7 bases that match TRBD1. V lost 4 bases, J lost 5 bases, and 8 bases stayed unmatched. Germline V gives CDR1 SNHLY, CDR2 FYNNEI. CDR3 length: 14 amino acids. In nucleotides, the CDR3 is TGTGCCAGCAGTGGGCGGACAGGTTTTAACGAGCAGTACTTC. Amino acid sequence: CASSGRTGFNEQYF.

The CDR3 protein is CAWATGTGYNEQFF. The DNA of the CDR3 is TGTGCCTGGGCTACCGGGACAGGGTACAATGAGCAGTTCTTC. This chain connects TRBV30 to TRBJ2-1; 9 bases align to TRBD1. Germline V lookup: CDR1 GTSNPN, CDR2 SVGIG (reference sequence). Unmatched junction bases numbered 6, after V lost 5 bases and J lost 4 bases. The CDR3 is made up of 14 amino acids.

The chain has TRBV29-1 and TRBJ2-3; 8 positions match TRBD2. Trimming took 6 bases from V and 2 from J; bases not matched to a gene: 4. CDR1 SQVTM and CDR2 ANQGSEA come from the germline V gene. The CDR3 spans 13 residues. The DNA of the CDR3 is TGCAGCGTCACTAGCGGTTTCACAGATACGCAGTATTTT. It is translated as CSVTSGFTDTQYF.

Points on this clone: The identical CDR3 is also encoded by other nucleotide sequences in the sample. The genes are TRBV20-1 and TRBJ2-5, with no clear D. This CDR3 is 10 amino acids long. Germline CDR1 and CDR2: DFQATT and SNEGSKA (reference sequence). The germline V and J ends were trimmed by 5 bases and 5 bases, with 6 bases remaining between them. CDR3 sequence: CSAARETQYF. In DNA, the CDR3 is TGCAGTGCTGCCCGTGAGACCCAGTACTTC.

The chain links TRBV7-9 to TRBJ2-1, with unresolved D. This CDR3 has 11 amino acids. Germline CDR1 SEHNR, CDR2 FQNEAQ (reference sequence). Trimming took 10 bases from V and 6 from J, leaving 10 bases between them. CDR3: CATLWRNEQFF. The CDR3 DNA sequence: TGTGCCACCCTATGGCGCAATGAGCAGTTCTTC.

The chain is built from TRBV10-1 and TRBJ2-1, with 10 bases aligning to TRBD2. The trim removed 4 bases at V and 9 bases at J, leaving 9 bases unmatched. The CDR3 length is 15 residues. Germline V lookup: CDR1 WNHNN, CDR2 SYGVQD (reference sequence). The CDR3 region has the DNA TGCGCCAGCAGTGGTAGCGGGAGGCGGCTTGGTGAGCAGTTCTTC. This codes for CASSGSGRRLGEQFF.

This chain joins TRBV4-1 and TRBJ2-3; 8 bases fit TRBD2. Germline V gene sequence: CDR1 MGHRA, CDR2 YSYEKL. The V and J ends lost 5 bases and 5 bases, in that order; junction bases with no gene match: 9. The CDR3 is 15 amino acids. CDR3 coding DNA: TGCGCCAGCAGCTTAAGGACTAGCCGGGAAGATACGCAGTATTTT. It encodes CASSLRTSREDTQYF.

As regards this clone: Other DNA sequences in the sample encode the same CDR3. This chain connects TRBV12-5 to TRBJ1-1; D remains ambiguous. The CDR3 covers 12 residues. V lost 3 bases, J lost 3 bases, and 5 bases lay in between. Germline values: CDR1 LGHNT, CDR2 FRNRAP. CDR3 region: CASGLSDTEAFF. CDR3 bases: TGTGCTAGTGGTTTATCGGACACTGAAGCTTTCTTT.

The chain couples TRBV19 to TRBJ2-1, with D unclear. The germline V gene has CDR1 LNHDA and CDR2 SQIVND (reference sequence). Trimming pared 8 bases from V and 2 bases from J, leaving 13 bases between. This CDR3 comprises 14 residues. The CDR3 nucleotides read TGTGCCAGTCGGACGGGCGTAGCCTACAATGAGCAGTTCTTC. This codes for CASRTGVAYNEQFF.

V is TRBV14 and J is TRBJ1-1, with D perhaps matching TRBD1 (5 bases). V was trimmed by 4 bases and J by 7 bases, leaving 13 bases between them. The CDR3 covers 13 residues. The germline gives CDR1 SGHDN, CDR2 FVKESK. CDR3 bases: TGTGCCAGCAGCCGGAGGCTGACAGATGAAGCTTTCTTT. It yields the protein CASSRRLTDEAFF.

The rearrangement uses TRBV4-1 and TRBJ2-5; D tentatively fits TRBD1 or TRBD2 (5 bases each). The CDR3 is 16 amino acids. Looked up from germline, CDR1 is MGHRA and CDR2 is YSYEKL. Trimming stripped 3 bases from V and 5 bases from J, with 19 bases between. In DNA, the CDR3 is TGCGCCAGCAGCCACCAACTAGGGGAGTTTGAGGAGACCCAGTACTTC. Translation: CASSHQLGEFEETQYF.

The chain couples TRBV28 to TRBJ2-7; possible D gene TRBD1, 6 bases. The CDR3 contains 18 residues. The germline CDR1 and CDR2 sequences are MDHEN and SYDVKM. With 4 bases removed from V and 0 bases from J, the gap between germline ends came to 22 bases. CDR3 in amino acids: CASSSNLRQGPLSYEQYF. CDR3 nucleotides: TGTGCCAGCAGTTCTAATCTCCGGCAGGGGCCCCTCTCCTACGAGCAGTACTTC.

The V call is TRBV27, the J call TRBJ2-1, with a tentative D call TRBD2 (6 bases). V lost 6 bases and J 0 bases, leaving 15 bases between the germline ends. The CDR3 is made up of 16 amino acids. Germline loops: CDR1 MNHEY, CDR2 SMNVEV (reference sequence). The CDR3 DNA reads TGTGCCAGCAGCTACCTAGCGCCGAGCTCCTACAATGAGCAGTTCTTC. Its translation: CASSYLAPSSYNEQFF.

The J gene is TRBJ1-2, the V gene TRBV7-9; TRBD1 matches at 8 bases. Trimming took 5 bases from V and 3 from J; bases not matched to a gene: 11. The CDR3 has 16 amino acids. From germline, CDR1 is SEHNR and CDR2 FQNEAQ (reference sequence). CDR3 in DNA: TGTGCCAGCAGCCCAAAGACAGGGGCGGCGTACTATGGCTACACCTTC. Amino acid sequence: CASSPKTGAAYYGYTF.

Comments on this clone: Other DNA sequences in this sample translate to the same CDR3. The rearrangement joins TRBV19 to TRBJ2-5; a weak D match, TRBD1 (6 bases). The CDR3 loop spans 14 amino acids. In germline, CDR1 is LNHDA, CDR2 SQIVND (reference sequence). Trimming shortened V by 6 bases and J by 1 base, and 12 bases separated the two germline ends. CDR3 region: CASRPRGIQETQYF. As DNA, the CDR3 is TGTGCCAGTAGACCTAGGGGGATCCAAGAGACCCAGTACTTC.

This chain joins TRBV5-1 and TRBJ2-5; D is unclear. The V gene lost 4 bases and the J gene lost 1 base, with 8 bases spanning the gap. From germline, CDR1 is SGHRS and CDR2 YFSETQ. The CDR3 is made up of 13 amino acids. In DNA form, the CDR3 reads TGCGCCAGCAGCAATCCCGTCCAAGAGACCCAGTACTTC. This gives the protein CASSNPVQETQYF.

This chain joins TRBV28 and TRBJ2-4; D may be TRBD1 (6 bases). This CDR3 has 16 amino acids. V lost 6 bases and J 2 bases, leaving 17 bases between the germline ends. Germline CDR1 MDHEN, CDR2 SYDVKM. CDR3 bases: TGTGCCAGCAGCCTACAGGGAGAGGGTACCAAAAACATTCAGTACTTC. Its protein is CASSLQGEGTKNIQYF.

The chain combines TRBV7-9 with TRBJ2-2, with TRBD1 as a possible D gene (5 bases). Germline values: CDR1 SEHNR, CDR2 FQNEAQ (reference sequence). This CDR3 comprises 15 residues. Trimming took off 4 bases at V and 1 base at J, with 10 bases between the two ends. CDR3 amino acids: CASSSTDRNTGELFF. DNA of the CDR3: TGTGCCAGCAGCTCCACAGACAGGAACACCGGGGAGCTGTTTTTT.

The gene calls are TRBV10-3 and TRBJ2-2; D is ambiguous. The CDR3 contains 14 residues. Germline V gene data show CDR1 as ENHRY and CDR2 as SYGVKD. Trimming removed 2 bases at V and 4 bases at J, with 8 bases between. CDR3 sequence: CAISEGGPTGELFF. The CDR3 bases are TGTGCCATCAGTGAGGGCGGTCCCACCGGGGAGCTGTTTTTT.

The chain carries TRBV29-1 and TRBJ1-2; TRBD1 agrees at 9 bases. There are 12 residues in the CDR3. V was pared by 7 bases and J by 4 bases, with 4 bases of the junction left unmatched. Per the germline V gene, CDR1 is SQVTM and CDR2 is ANQGSEA. The CDR3 DNA is TGCAGCGGGGGACAGGGCCCCTATGGCTACACCTTC. It specifies CSGGQGPYGYTF.

This clone showed up just once. V is TRBV25-1 and J is TRBJ2-7; D remains unclear. V lost 3 bases, J lost 2 bases, and 20 bases lay in between. The CDR3 has 17 residues. The germline V gene has CDR1 MGHDK and CDR2 SYGVNS. As DNA, the CDR3 is TGTGCCAGCAGTGATCCACGTGACGGTGGGCCCACCTACGAGCAGTACTTC. It translates to CASSDPRDGGPTYEQYF.

CDR3 sequence (DNA): TGTGCCAGCAGTGTAGGGACAGGAAATGATGGCTACACCTTC. Protein: CASSVGTGNDGYTF. This chain joins TRBV27 and TRBJ1-2, with 8 bases matching TRBD1. V lost 5 bases, J lost 6 bases, and 8 bases stayed unmatched. Per germline, CDR1 MNHEY and CDR2 SMNVEV (reference sequence). This CDR3 comprises 14 residues.

The genes are TRBV7-9 and TRBJ1-1; D remains ambiguous. The V end was cut by 5 bases, the J end by 8 bases, with 12 bases between. This CDR3 is 12 amino acids long. Germline lookup yields CDR1 SEHNR and CDR2 FQNEAQ (reference sequence). CDR3 bases: TGTGCCAGCAGCCCCACCCTGGGGGAAGCTTTCTTT. Translating it yields CASSPTLGEAFF.

This clone occurred a few times. V usage is TRBV9 and J usage is TRBJ2-3; a possible D gene is TRBD1 (6 bases). The CDR3 runs to 17 residues. The V gene lost 0 bases and the J gene lost 2 bases, with 16 bases spanning the gap. CDR1 and CDR2 from the germline V gene are SGDLS and YYNGEE. The CDR3 nucleotides read TGTGCCAGCAGCGTAGGGCATGGGACATCTGCCACAGATACGCAGTATTTT. Translating it yields CASSVGHGTSATDTQYF.